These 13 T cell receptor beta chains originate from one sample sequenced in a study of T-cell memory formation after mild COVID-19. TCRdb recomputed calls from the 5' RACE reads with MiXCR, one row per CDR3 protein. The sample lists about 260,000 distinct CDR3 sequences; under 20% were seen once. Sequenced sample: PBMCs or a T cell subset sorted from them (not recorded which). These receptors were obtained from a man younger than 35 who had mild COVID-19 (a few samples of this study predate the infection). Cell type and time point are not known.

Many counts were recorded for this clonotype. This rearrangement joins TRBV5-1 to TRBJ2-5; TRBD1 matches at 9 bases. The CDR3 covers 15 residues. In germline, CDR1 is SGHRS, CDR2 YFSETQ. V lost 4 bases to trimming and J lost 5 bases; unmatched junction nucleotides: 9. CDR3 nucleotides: TGCGCCAGCAGCCCCCTGACAGGGGGGTTGGAGACCCAGTACTTC. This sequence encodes CASSPLTGGLETQYF.

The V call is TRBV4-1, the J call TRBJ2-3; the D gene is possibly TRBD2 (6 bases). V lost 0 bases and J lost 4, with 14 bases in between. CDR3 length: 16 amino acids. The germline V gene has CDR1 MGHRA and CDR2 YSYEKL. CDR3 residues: CASSQDWGLGADTQYF. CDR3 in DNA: TGCGCCAGCAGCCAAGATTGGGGACTTGGGGCAGATACGCAGTATTTT.

For the CDR3, the DNA is TGTGCCAGCAGTCTGGAGGGCCTGGGGAATCAGCCCCAGCATTTT. Its translation is CASSLEGLGNQPQHF. The rearrangement links TRBV12-3 or TRBV12-4 to TRBJ1-5; unclear D gene. This CDR3 is built from 15 residues. Trimming shortened V by 5 bases and J by 4 bases, and 15 bases separated the two germline ends.

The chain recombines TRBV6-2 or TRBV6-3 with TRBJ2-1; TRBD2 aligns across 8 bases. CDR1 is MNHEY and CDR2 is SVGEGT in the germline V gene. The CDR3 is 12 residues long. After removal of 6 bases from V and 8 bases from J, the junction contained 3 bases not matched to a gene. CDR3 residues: CASSGGDHEQFF. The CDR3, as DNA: TGTGCCAGCAGCGGGGGGGACCATGAGCAGTTCTTC.

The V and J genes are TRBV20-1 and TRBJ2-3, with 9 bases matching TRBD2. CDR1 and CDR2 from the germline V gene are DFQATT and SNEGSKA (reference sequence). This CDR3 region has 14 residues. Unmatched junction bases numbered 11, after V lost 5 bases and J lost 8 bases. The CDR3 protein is CSASTGTSRGTQYF. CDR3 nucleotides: TGCAGTGCTTCTACGGGGACTAGCCGGGGTACGCAGTATTTT.

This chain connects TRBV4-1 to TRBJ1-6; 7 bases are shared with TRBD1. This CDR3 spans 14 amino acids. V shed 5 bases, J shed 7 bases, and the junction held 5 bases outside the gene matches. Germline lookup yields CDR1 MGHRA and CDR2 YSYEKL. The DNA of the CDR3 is TGCGCCAGCAGCGAAAGGGGGCTAAATTCACCCCTCCACTTT. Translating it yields CASSERGLNSPLHF.

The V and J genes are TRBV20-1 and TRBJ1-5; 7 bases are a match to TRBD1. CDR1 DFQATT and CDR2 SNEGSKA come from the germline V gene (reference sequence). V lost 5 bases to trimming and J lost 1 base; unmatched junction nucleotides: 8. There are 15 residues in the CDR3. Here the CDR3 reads CSALRQGGSNQPQHF. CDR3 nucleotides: TGCAGTGCTCTTCGCCAGGGGGGGAGCAATCAGCCCCAGCATTTT.

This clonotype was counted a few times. The CDR3 reads CASSQDLGATDTQYF. The CDR3 DNA is TGCGCCAGCAGCCAAGATCTAGGGGCCACAGATACGCAGTATTTT. The chain has TRBV4-3 and TRBJ2-3; possibly TRBD1 for D (5 bases). V was clipped by 0 bases and J by 2 bases, with 9 bases between them. This CDR3 has 15 residues. Germline V gives CDR1 LGHNA, CDR2 YSLEER.

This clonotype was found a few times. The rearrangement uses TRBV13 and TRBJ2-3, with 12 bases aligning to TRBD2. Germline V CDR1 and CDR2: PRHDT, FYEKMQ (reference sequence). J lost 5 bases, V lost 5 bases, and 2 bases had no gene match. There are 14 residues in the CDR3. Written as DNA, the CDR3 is TGTGCCAGCAGCCGACTAGCGGGGGAAGATACGCAGTATTTT. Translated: CASSRLAGEDTQYF.

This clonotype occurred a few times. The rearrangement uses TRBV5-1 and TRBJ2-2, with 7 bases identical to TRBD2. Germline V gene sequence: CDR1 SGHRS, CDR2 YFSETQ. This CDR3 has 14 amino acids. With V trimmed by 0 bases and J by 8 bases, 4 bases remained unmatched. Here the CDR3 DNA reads TGCGCCAGCAGCTTGGGACTAGCCTCGGGGGAGCTGTTTTTT. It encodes CASSLGLASGELFF.

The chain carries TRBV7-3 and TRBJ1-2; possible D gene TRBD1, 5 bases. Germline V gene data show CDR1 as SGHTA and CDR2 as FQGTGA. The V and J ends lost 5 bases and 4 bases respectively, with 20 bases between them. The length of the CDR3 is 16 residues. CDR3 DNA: TGTGCCAGCAGCCCCACGGGGGGGGGAGAGGTCTATGGCTACACCTTC. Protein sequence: CASSPTGGGEVYGYTF.

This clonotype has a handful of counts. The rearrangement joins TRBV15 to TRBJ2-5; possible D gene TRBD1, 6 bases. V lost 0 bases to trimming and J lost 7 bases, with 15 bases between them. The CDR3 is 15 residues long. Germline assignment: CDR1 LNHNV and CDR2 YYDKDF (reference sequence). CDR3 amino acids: CATSRDRQGLGTQYF. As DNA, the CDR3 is TGTGCCACCAGCAGAGATCGGCAGGGGCTAGGGACCCAGTACTTC.

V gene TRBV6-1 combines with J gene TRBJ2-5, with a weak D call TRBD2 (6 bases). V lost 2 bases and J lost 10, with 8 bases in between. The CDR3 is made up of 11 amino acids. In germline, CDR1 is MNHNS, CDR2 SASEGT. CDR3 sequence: CASSETGDQYF. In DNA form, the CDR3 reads TGTGCCAGCAGTGAAACGGGGGACCAGTACTTC.